This T cell receptor beta chain is drawn from a study of tumor-infiltrating lymphocytes in primary liver carcinoma. Notes on the study in general: Unsorted bulk samples meant CD4+ and CD8+ repertoires went uncompared.

The authors made TCR beta cDNA from 400 to 550 ng total RNA with a constant-region primer. Nested multiplex PCR, run for three rounds with slightly modified ARM-PCR, yielded TCR beta libraries. The opening two PCR rounds, 10 cycles each, paired TRBV1-TRBV30 forward primers with a C-beta reverse primer. TCRdb reprocessed the multiplex PCR reads with MiXCR, giving one entry per CDR3 protein. Found here are fewer than 350,000 distinct CDR3 sequences, 65% of them singletons; the top ten hold 9%. Both blood RNA, taken from unsorted whole blood, and germline DNA were extracted. The CDR3 totals 14 residues. V trimming: 6 bases; J trimming: 6 bases; junction bases outside the gene matches: 8. Germline V CDR1 and CDR2: MNHNS, SASEGT. This clonotype occurred a few times. The antigen is undetermined.

Sequenced material: peripheral blood. The genes are TRBV6-1 and TRBJ1-5, with 7 bases identical to TRBD1. The receptor comes from a man aged 35-49 years with primary liver carcinoma and hepatitis B virus infection. CDR3 protein: CASRPGTAPQPQHF. The CDR3 DNA reads as TGTGCCAGCAGGCCCGGGACAGCCCCTCAGCCCCAGCATTTT.